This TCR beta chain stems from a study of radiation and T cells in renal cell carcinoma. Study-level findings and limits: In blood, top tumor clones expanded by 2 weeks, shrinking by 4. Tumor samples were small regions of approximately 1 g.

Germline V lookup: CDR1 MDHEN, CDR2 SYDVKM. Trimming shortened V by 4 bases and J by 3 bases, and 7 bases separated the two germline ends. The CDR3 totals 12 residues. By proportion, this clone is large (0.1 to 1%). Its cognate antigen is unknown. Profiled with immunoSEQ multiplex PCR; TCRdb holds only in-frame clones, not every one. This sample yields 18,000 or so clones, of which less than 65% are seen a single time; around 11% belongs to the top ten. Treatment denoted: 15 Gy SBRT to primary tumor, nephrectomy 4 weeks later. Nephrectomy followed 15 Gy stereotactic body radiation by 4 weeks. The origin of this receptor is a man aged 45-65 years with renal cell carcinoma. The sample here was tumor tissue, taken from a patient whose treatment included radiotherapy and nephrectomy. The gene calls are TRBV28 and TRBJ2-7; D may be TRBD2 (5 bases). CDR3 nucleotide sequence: TGTGCCAGCAGTTGGGCGGGCTACGAGCAGTACTTC. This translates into CASSWAGYEQYF.